The 5 T cell receptor beta chains below all came from one sample that was sequenced in a study of cytomegalovirus exposure and HLA in healthy donors. PCR was performed using 60 Vbeta and 13 Jbeta primers. Repertoires were generated with immunoSEQ multiplex PCR, while TCRdb's copy carries only in-frame clones and drops some. Of over 250,000 clones in the sample, approximately 90% were seen once. Sequencing was performed on PBMCs. The receptors were sampled from a man aged 35 to 55 in good health and CMV-seropositive.

The CDR3 nucleotides read TGCGCCAGCAGCCCCGGACAGGGGGCCTACGAGCAGTACTTC. The encoded protein is CASSPGQGAYEQYF. The V call is TRBV5-1, the J call TRBJ2-5; 10 bases map to TRBD1. The assigned J gene may be wrong: the sequence end matches TRBJ2-7 better. The germline V gene has CDR1 SGHRS and CDR2 YFSETQ. There are 14 residues in the CDR3.

This chain joins TRBV28 and TRBJ2-7, with D unresolved. This CDR3 is 13 amino acids long. V lost 5 bases and J 3 bases, leaving 11 bases between the germline ends. Germline CDR1 is MDHEN and CDR2 is SYDVKM. The DNA of the CDR3 is TGTGCCAGCAGTGCCCCACCGAGCTACGAGCAGTACTTC. Protein sequence: CASSAPPSYEQYF.

The chain carries TRBV7-3 and TRBJ2-5; TRBD1 is a possible D gene (6 bases). V lost 5 bases and J lost 4, with 14 bases in between. Germline CDR1 reads SGHTA; CDR2 reads FQGTGA. The CDR3 has 14 residues. CDR3 in amino acids: CASSRSGQLETQYF. The CDR3 DNA reads as TGTGCCAGCAGCCGTTCCGGACAGTTAGAGACCCAGTACTTC.

The gene calls are TRBV9 and TRBJ1-1, with a possible D match to TRBD1 (5 bases). Germline V gene sequence: CDR1 SGDLS, CDR2 YYNGEE. This CDR3 is built from 16 residues. Trimming shortened V by 3 bases and J by 4 bases, and 19 bases separated the two germline ends. The CDR3 DNA sequence: TGTGCCAGCAGCGCATTGGCGACTTCGGGGGGCACTGAAGCTTTCTTT. The encoded protein is CASSALATSGGTEAFF.

J is TRBJ1-1 and V is TRBV2, with 7 bases lining up with TRBD1. This CDR3 has 15 amino acids. The germline CDR1 and CDR2 sequences are SNHLY and FYNNEI. J was trimmed by 4 bases and V by 6 bases; bases with no gene match: 11. CDR3 nucleotides: TGTGCCAGCAGAGCACTGACAGGGAGGAGCACTGAAGCTTTCTTT. It codes for CASRALTGRSTEAFF.